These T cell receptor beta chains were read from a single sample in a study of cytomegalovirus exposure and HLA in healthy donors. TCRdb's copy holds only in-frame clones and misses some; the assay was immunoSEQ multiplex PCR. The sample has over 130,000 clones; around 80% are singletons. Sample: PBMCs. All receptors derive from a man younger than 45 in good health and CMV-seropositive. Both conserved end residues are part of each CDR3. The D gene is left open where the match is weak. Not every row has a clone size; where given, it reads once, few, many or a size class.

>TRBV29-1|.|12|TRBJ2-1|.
CSVVVSNNEQFF
TGCAGCGTTGTGGTTAGCAACAATGAGCAGTTCTTC
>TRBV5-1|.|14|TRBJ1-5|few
CASSLEGGNQPQHF
TGCGCCAGCAGCTTGGAGGGGGGCAATCAGCCCCAGCATTTT
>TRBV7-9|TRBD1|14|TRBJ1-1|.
CASSQGQGKTEAFF
TGTGCCAGCAGCCAGGGACAGGGAAAGACTGAAGCTTTCTTT
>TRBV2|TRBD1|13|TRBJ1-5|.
CASTETGRQPQHF
TGTGCCAGCACGGAGACAGGGCGACAGCCCCAGCATTTT
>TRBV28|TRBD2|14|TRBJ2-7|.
CASSLAGGNYEQYF
TGTGCCAGCAGTCTAGCGGGAGGGAACTACGAGCAGTACTTC
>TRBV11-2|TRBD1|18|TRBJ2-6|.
CASSSRTGGYSGANVLTF
TGTGCCAGCAGCTCCCGGACAGGGGGCTACTCTGGGGCCAACGTCCTGACTTTC
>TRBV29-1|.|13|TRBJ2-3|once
CSVDRPSTDTQYF
TGCAGCGTTGACAGGCCTAGCACAGATACGCAGTATTTT
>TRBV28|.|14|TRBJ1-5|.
CASMRGRFNQPQHF
TGTGCCAGCATGAGAGGGAGGTTTAATCAGCCCCAGCATTTT
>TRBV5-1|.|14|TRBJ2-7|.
CASSLGGASGEQYF
TGCGCCAGCAGCTTGGGGGGAGCTTCGGGCGAGCAGTACTTC
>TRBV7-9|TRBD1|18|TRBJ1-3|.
CASSPRQGLELSGNTIYF
TGTGCCAGCAGCCCCCGACAGGGGCTCGAACTTTCTGGAAACACCATATATTTT
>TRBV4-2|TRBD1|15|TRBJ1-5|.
CASSQSTGASQPQHF
TGTGCCAGCAGCCAATCGACAGGGGCCAGCCAGCCCCAGCATTTT
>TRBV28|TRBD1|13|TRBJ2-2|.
CASSHRGTGELFF
TGTGCCAGCAGTCACAGGGGCACCGGGGAGCTGTTTTTT
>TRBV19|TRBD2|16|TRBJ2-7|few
CASSIDGTSGMGEQYF
TGTGCCAGTAGTATAGACGGGACTAGCGGGATGGGGGAGCAGTACTTC
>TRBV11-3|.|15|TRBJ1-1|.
CASSSSPPLNTEAFF
TGTGCCAGCAGCTCCTCTCCCCCTCTGAACACTGAAGCTTTCTTT
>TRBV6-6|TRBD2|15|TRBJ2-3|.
CASSPSGGNTDTQYF
TGTGCCAGCAGCCCCAGCGGGGGAAACACAGATACGCAGTATTTT
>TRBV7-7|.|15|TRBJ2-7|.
CASSLQDGASYEQYF
TGTGCTAGCAGCTTACAAGATGGGGCGTCCTACGAGCAGTACTTC
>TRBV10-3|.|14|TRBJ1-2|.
CATQQGSIDYGYTF
TGTGCCACACAGCAGGGTAGTATTGACTATGGCTACACCTTC
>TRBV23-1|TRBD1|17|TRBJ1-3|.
CASSQLGQAISGNTIYF
TGCGCCAGCAGTCAGCTCGGACAGGCGATCTCTGGAAACACCATATATTTT
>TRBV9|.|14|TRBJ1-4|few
CASSQTATNEKLFF
TGTGCCAGCAGCCAGACAGCAACTAATGAAAAACTGTTTTTT
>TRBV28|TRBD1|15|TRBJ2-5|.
CASRGTGGYRETQYF
TGTGCCAGCAGGGGGACAGGGGGCTACAGAGAGACCCAGTACTTC
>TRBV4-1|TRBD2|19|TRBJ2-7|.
CASSPLGRLAGELSYEQYF
TGCGCCAGCAGCCCACTCGGGAGACTAGCGGGTGAGTTGTCCTACGAGCAGTACTTC
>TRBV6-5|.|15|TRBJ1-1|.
CASSYSGRRNTEAFF
TGTGCCAGCAGTTACTCTGGGAGACGGAACACTGAAGCTTTCTTT
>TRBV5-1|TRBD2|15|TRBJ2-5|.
CASSLPGGGRETQYF
TGCGCCAGCAGCTTGCCGGGCGGGGGAAGGGAGACCCAGTACTTC
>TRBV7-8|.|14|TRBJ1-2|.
CASSLGTANYGYTF
TGTGCCAGCAGCTTAGGAACAGCAAACTATGGCTACACCTTC
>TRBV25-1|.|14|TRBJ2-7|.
CASRQDGYGYEQYF
TGTGCCAGCAGACAGGACGGGTATGGCTACGAGCAGTACTTC
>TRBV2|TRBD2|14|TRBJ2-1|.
CASRGGLNYNEQFF
TGTGCCAGCAGGGGAGGGCTGAACTACAATGAGCAGTTCTTC
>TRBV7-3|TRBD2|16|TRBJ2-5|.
CASSLNAAGGLETQYF
TGTGCCAGCAGCTTAAACGCAGCGGGAGGGTTGGAGACCCAGTACTTC
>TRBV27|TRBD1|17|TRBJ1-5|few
CASSSSWDRGSNQPQHF
TGTGCCAGCAGTTCAAGTTGGGACAGGGGTAGCAATCAGCCCCAGCATTTT
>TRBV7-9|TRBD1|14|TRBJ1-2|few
CASSLETGGFGYTF
TGTGCCAGCAGCTTAGAAACAGGGGGCTTTGGCTACACCTTC
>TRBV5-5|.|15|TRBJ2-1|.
CASSLDINSYNEQFF
TGTGCCAGCAGCTTGGATATTAACTCCTACAATGAGCAGTTCTTC
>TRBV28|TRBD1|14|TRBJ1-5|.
CAGRTGTVNQPQHF
TGTGCCGGGCGGACCGGGACAGTCAATCAGCCCCAGCATTTT
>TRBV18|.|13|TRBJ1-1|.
CASSPYSDTEAFF
TGTGCCAGCTCCCCTTATTCGGACACTGAAGCTTTCTTT
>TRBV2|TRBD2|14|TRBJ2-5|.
CASRKLAGAETQYF
TGTGCCAGCCGGAAACTAGCGGGAGCCGAGACCCAGTACTTC
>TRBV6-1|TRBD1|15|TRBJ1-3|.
CASSVQGTAGNTIYF
TGTGCCAGCAGTGTACAGGGGACCGCTGGAAACACCATATATTTT
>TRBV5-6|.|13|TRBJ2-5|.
CASSLVGQETQYF
TGTGCCAGCAGCTTGGTCGGGCAAGAGACCCAGTACTTC
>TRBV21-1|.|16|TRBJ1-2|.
CASSTQEYSLGYGYTF
TGTGCCAGCAGCACCCAAGAGTACAGCCTCGGCTATGGCTACACCTTC
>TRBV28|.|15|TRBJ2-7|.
CASSLGDGRTYEQYF
TGTGCCAGCAGTTTAGGAGATGGGAGGACCTACGAGCAGTACTTC
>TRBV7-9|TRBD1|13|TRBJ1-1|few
CASSQDRDTEAFF
TGTGCCAGCAGCCAAGACAGGGACACTGAAGCTTTCTTT
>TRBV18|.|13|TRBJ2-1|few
CASSPNSYNEQFF
TGTGCCAGCTCACCCAACTCCTACAATGAGCAGTTCTTC
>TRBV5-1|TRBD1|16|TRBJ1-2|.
CASSGQLGQGNYGYTF
TGCGCCAGCAGCGGACAGCTAGGACAGGGAAACTATGGCTACACCTTC